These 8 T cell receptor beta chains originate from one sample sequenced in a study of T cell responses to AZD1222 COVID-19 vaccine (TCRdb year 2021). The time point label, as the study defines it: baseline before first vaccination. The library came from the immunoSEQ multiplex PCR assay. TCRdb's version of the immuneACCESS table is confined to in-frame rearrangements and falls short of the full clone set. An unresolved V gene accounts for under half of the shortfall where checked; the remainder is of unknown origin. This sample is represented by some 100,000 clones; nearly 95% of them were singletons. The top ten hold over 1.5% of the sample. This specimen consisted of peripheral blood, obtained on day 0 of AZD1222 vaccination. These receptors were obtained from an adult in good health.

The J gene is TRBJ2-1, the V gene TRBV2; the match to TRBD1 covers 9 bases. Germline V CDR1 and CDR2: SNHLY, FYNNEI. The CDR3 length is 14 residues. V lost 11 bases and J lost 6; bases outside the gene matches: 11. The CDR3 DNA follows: TGTGCCTCCCGCACAGGGGGCGCGGGCAATGAGCAGTTCTTC. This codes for CASRTGGAGNEQFF.

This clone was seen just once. This CDR3 reads CASSTTGSAEKLFF. The CDR3 DNA reads TGTGCCAGTAGTACGACAGGGTCGGCGGAAAAACTGTTTTTT. This chain links TRBV19 with TRBJ1-4; 7 bases are shared with TRBD1. Unmatched junction bases numbered 7, after V lost 4 bases and J lost 8 bases. The CDR3 length is 14 residues. Per germline, CDR1 LNHDA and CDR2 SQIVND (reference sequence).

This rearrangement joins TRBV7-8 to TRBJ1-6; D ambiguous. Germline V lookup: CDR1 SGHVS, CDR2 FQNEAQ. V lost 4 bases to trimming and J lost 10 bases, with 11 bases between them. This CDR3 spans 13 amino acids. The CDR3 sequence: CASSSTDRSPLHF. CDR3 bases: TGTGCCAGCAGCTCCACCGACCGGTCACCCCTCCACTTT.

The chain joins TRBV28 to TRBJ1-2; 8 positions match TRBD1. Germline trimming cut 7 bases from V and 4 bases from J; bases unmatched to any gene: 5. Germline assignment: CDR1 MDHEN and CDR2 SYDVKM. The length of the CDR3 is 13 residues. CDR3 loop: CASKSRGLYGYTF. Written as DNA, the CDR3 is TGTGCCAGCAAAAGCAGGGGGCTCTATGGCTACACCTTC.

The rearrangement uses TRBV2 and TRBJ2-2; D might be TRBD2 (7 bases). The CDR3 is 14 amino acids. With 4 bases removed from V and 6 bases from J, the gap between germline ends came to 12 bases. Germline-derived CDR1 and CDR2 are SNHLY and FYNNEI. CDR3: CASSVPGGPGELFF. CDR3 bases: TGTGCCAGCAGTGTCCCGGGGGGCCCCGGGGAGCTGTTTTTT.

CDR3 sequence (DNA): TGTGCCAGCACCCCTCGCAGGCCCCAAACCCACATTCAGTACTTC. Protein sequence: CASTPRRPQTHIQYF. The chain joins TRBV6-2 or TRBV6-3 to TRBJ2-4; D is unclear. Germline V gene sequence: CDR1 MNHEY, CDR2 SVGEGT. V was shortened by 7 bases and J by 8 bases, with 21 bases between the two germline ends. This CDR3 has 15 amino acids.

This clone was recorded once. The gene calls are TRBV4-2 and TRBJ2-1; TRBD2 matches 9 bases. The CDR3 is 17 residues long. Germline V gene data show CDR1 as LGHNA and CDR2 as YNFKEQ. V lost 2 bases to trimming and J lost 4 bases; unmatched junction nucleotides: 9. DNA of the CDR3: TGTGCCAGCAGCCAACGCCCAGCGGGAGGTCCGTACAATGAGCAGTTCTTC. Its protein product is CASSQRPAGGPYNEQFF.

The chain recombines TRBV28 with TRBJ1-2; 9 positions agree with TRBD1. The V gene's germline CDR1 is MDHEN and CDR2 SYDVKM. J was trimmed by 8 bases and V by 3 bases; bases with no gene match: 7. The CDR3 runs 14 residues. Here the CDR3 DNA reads TGTGCCAGCAGTTTCCTACGGACAGGGGAGGGCTACACCTTC. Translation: CASSFLRTGEGYTF.